A single sample gave rise to the 23 T cell receptor beta chains below, sequenced in a study of CD8+ T cells in alopecia areata. Reverse transcription of extracted RNA yielded cDNA, which provided the sequencing template. TCRdb keeps only in-frame clones here, not all; method: immunoSEQ multiplex PCR. The sample records 150,000 to 200,000 clones, roughly 60% being singletons. This sample's treatment: oral pan-JAK inhibitor, 5-10 mg twice daily. Sequencing used CD4+ T cells sorted from blood, obtained at week 24, from a patient treated with tofacitinib. The origin of the receptors is a human donor with alopecia areata.

The chain couples TRBV7-2 to TRBJ1-6; D gene ambiguous. The CDR3 covers 14 residues. The germline V gene has CDR1 SGHTA and CDR2 FQGNSA. With 1 base removed from V and 7 bases from J, the gap between germline ends came to 8 bases. The CDR3 here is CASSLGAENSPLHF. CDR3 nucleotide sequence: TGTGCCAGCAGCTTAGGGGCGGAGAATTCACCCCTCCACTTT. Filled out from reference TRBV7-2 and TRBJ1-6, the complete variable domain reads GAGVSQSPSNKVTEKGKDVELRCDPISGHTALYWYRQSLGQGLEFLIYFQGNSAPDKSGLPSDRFSAERTGGSVSTLTIQRTQQEDSAVYLCASSLGAENSPLHFGNGTRLTVT.

V is TRBV27 and J is TRBJ2-3, with D perhaps matching TRBD1 or TRBD2 (5 bases each). Per the germline V gene, CDR1 is MNHEY and CDR2 is SMNVEV (reference sequence). Between the trimmed V and J ends, which lost 4 bases and 15 bases, there was a span of 17 bases. The CDR3 has 12 amino acids. This CDR3 reads CASSSGPLSPYF. CDR3 nucleotide sequence: TGTGCCAGCAGTTCGGGACCACTATCCCCATATTTT.

Concerning this clone: Other nucleotide sequences from this sample produce the same CDR3. V is TRBV9 and J is TRBJ2-5; 8 nucleotides match TRBD1. Per the germline V gene, CDR1 is SGDLS and CDR2 is YYNGEE. Germline trimming cut 2 bases from V and 1 base from J; bases unmatched to any gene: 1. The CDR3 has 14 amino acids. This chain's CDR3 is CASSVGQGQETQYF. The CDR3 nucleotides are TGTGCCAGCAGCGTTGGACAGGGCCAAGAGACCCAGTACTTC.

This chain links TRBV5-1 with TRBJ1-1, with D possibly TRBD1 on 6 matching bases. This CDR3 has 14 residues. V gave up 0 bases and J gave up 5 bases, with 11 bases separating them. Germline-derived CDR1 and CDR2 are SGHRS and YFSETQ. The DNA for the CDR3 is TGCGCCAGCAGCTTGGAACAGGGCGGGACTGAAGCTTTCTTT. Translating it yields CASSLEQGGTEAFF. Full variable domain (rest looked up from reference TRBV5-1 and TRBJ1-1): KAGVTQTPRYLIKTRGQQVTLSCSPISGHRSVSWYQQTPGQGLQFLFEYFSETQRNKGNFPGRFSGRQFSNSRSEMNVSTLELGDSALYLCASSLEQGGTEAFFGQGTRLTVV.

The rearrangement joins TRBV6-1 to TRBJ2-1, with TRBD2 matching over 12 bases. Germline V CDR1 and CDR2: MNHNS, SASEGT. The CDR3 totals 15 residues. V shed 7 bases, J shed 5 bases, and the junction held 6 bases outside the gene matches. The CDR3 DNA sequence: TGTGCCAGCAACCCAAGGACTAGCGGGGACAATGAGCAGTTCTTC. Translation gives CASNPRTSGDNEQFF.

This chain joins TRBV30 and TRBJ1-6, with D possibly TRBD1 on 6 matching bases. Germline V gene lookup returns CDR1 GTSNPN and CDR2 SVGIG (reference sequence). The CDR3 is 13 residues long. V was shortened by 4 bases and J by 7 bases, with 11 bases between the two germline ends. The CDR3 bases are TGTGCCTGGAACCAAGGGGGGAATTCACCCCTCCACTTT. Amino acids: CAWNQGGNSPLHF.

The chain couples TRBV27 to TRBJ2-7; D remains unclear. The CDR3 spans 17 residues. The V gene's germline CDR1 is MNHEY and CDR2 SMNVEV (reference sequence). Trimming left V 5 bases short and J 6 bases short, with 26 bases between. The CDR3 sequence: CASSLTPPGPRTGEQYF. The CDR3 DNA follows: TGTGCCAGCAGTCTTACGCCCCCGGGCCCTCGAACGGGCGAGCAGTACTTC.

The CDR3 spells CAISETSGGEQYF. In DNA form, the CDR3 reads TGTGCCATCAGTGAAACTAGCGGGGGTGAGCAGTACTTC. The V call is TRBV10-3, the J call TRBJ2-7; TRBD2 matches 11 bases. CDR3 length: 13 amino acids. Germline CDR1 and CDR2: ENHRY and SYGVKD. V gave up 3 bases and J gave up 7 bases; unmatched junction bases: 2.

The chain joins TRBV15 to TRBJ1-1; TRBD1 might be the D (6 bases). This CDR3 has 15 residues. V lost 5 bases and J 7 bases, leaving 20 bases between the germline ends. Germline V gives CDR1 LNHNV, CDR2 YYDKDF (reference sequence). CDR3 DNA sequence: TGTGCCACCAGCTCGATTCAATTACAGGGATTTGAAGCTTTCTTT. Amino acids: CATSSIQLQGFEAFF.

V is TRBV4-3 and J is TRBJ1-4, with D unresolved. Trimming shortened V by 1 base and J by 0 bases, and 15 bases separated the two germline ends. The CDR3 is 18 amino acids. Germline-derived CDR1 and CDR2 are LGHNA and YSLEER. CDR3 nucleotides: TGCGCCAGCAGCCAAGGCTCAGGTTCCGCAGCAACTAATGAAAAACTGTTTTTT. Protein sequence: CASSQGSGSAATNEKLFF.

The chain links TRBV29-1 to TRBJ1-4, with a possible D match to TRBD1 (5 bases). The germline gives CDR1 SQVTM, CDR2 ANQGSEA. V shed 5 bases and J shed 0 bases, with 10 bases lying between them. This CDR3 has 14 residues. CDR3 DNA: TGCAGCGTTCGACAGACCACAACTAATGAAAAACTGTTTTTT. Translation: CSVRQTTTNEKLFF.

This chain connects TRBV11-1 to TRBJ2-1; TRBD2 agrees at 11 bases. The trim removed 0 bases at V and 2 bases at J, leaving 6 bases unmatched. CDR3 size: 18 residues. Germline V gene sequence: CDR1 SGHAT, CDR2 FQDESV (reference sequence). CDR3 sequence reads: CASSLALGLAGPYNEQFF. In nucleotides, the CDR3 is TGTGCCAGCAGCTTAGCGCTAGGACTAGCGGGTCCCTACAATGAGCAGTTCTTC.

In this sample, this clone turned up a few times. The chain couples TRBV5-1 to TRBJ2-2, with 7 positions matching TRBD2. This CDR3 contains 15 residues. V shed 2 bases, J shed 5 bases, and the junction held 6 bases outside the gene matches. Germline V gene sequence: CDR1 SGHRS, CDR2 YFSETQ. This CDR3 is CASSFSGRTTGELFF. In DNA, the CDR3 is TGCGCCAGCAGCTTTAGCGGGCGGACAACCGGGGAGCTGTTTTTT.

This clone occurred a few times. V and J are TRBV10-3 and TRBJ2-7; weak D call: TRBD2 (6 bases). The CDR3 sequence is 14 residues long. V shed 0 bases and J shed 3 bases, with 9 bases lying between them. Germline assignment: CDR1 ENHRY and CDR2 SYGVKD. The CDR3 spells CAISESPRGYEQYF. CDR3 nucleotides: TGTGCCATCAGTGAGTCGCCGCGGGGCTACGAGCAGTACTTC.

V gene TRBV27 combines with J gene TRBJ1-5, with TRBD1 as a possible D gene (6 bases). From germline, CDR1 is MNHEY and CDR2 SMNVEV (reference sequence). The CDR3 is 14 amino acids. V gave up 4 bases and J gave up 4 bases, with 11 bases separating them. The CDR3 DNA follows: TGTGCCAGCAGTTCCTACCAGGGGAATCAGCCCCAGCATTTT. Protein product: CASSSYQGNQPQHF.

This clone was detected only a few times. The rearrangement uses TRBV29-1 and TRBJ2-1; weak D call: TRBD2 (5 bases). Per germline, CDR1 SQVTM and CDR2 ANQGSEA. V was pared by 3 bases and J by 2 bases, with 8 bases between. The CDR3 sequence is 13 residues long. The CDR3 is CSVERVTYNEQFF. The DNA for the CDR3 is TGCAGCGTTGAGAGGGTCACCTACAATGAGCAGTTCTTC.

The chain combines TRBV15 with TRBJ1-2, with D possibly matching TRBD1 (5 bases). The ends were cut back, 5 bases at V and 4 bases at J, with 17 bases in the middle. Germline-derived CDR1 and CDR2 are LNHNV and YYDKDF (reference sequence). This CDR3 is 15 amino acids long. The chain's CDR3 is CATSASRGEGYGYTF. The CDR3 DNA is TGTGCCACCAGCGCTTCCCGGGGGGAAGGCTATGGCTACACCTTC. The whole variable domain, remainder taken from reference TRBV15 and TRBJ1-2, is DAMVIQNPRYQVTQFGKPVTLSCSQTLNHNVMYWYQQKSSQAPKLLFHYYDKDFNNEADTPDNFQSRRPNTSFCFLDIRSPGLGDTAMYLCATSASRGEGYGYTFGSGTRLTVV.

There are a few counts of this clone. The CDR3: CASSFRGGTSGAYEQYF. In DNA, the CDR3 is TGCGCCAGCAGCTTTCGGGGAGGGACTAGCGGAGCATACGAGCAGTACTTC. The chain combines TRBV5-1 with TRBJ2-7; 11 bases fit TRBD2. Germline trimming cut 2 bases from V and 4 bases from J; bases unmatched to any gene: 11. Germline assignment: CDR1 SGHRS and CDR2 YFSETQ. The CDR3 is 17 amino acids.

There are a few counts of this clone. V is TRBV29-1 and J is TRBJ1-2, with TRBD1 as a possible D gene (5 bases). The V gene's germline CDR1 is SQVTM and CDR2 ANQGSEA. The CDR3 runs to 14 residues. The germline V and J ends were trimmed by 4 bases and 1 base, with 13 bases remaining between them. The CDR3 loop reads CSVAVRALNYGYTF. CDR3 in DNA: TGCAGCGTTGCGGTCAGGGCACTTAACTATGGCTACACCTTC.

V gene TRBV29-1 combines with J gene TRBJ2-2; TRBD1 matches 10 bases. Looked up from germline, CDR1 is SQVTM and CDR2 is ANQGSEA. The V and J ends lost 8 bases and 7 bases, in that order; junction bases with no gene match: 10. The CDR3 is 14 residues long. The CDR3, as DNA: TGCAGCACAAAAGGGACAGGGGCGATCGGGGAGCTGTTTTTT. Its translation: CSTKGTGAIGELFF.

V usage is TRBV7-2 and J usage is TRBJ1-5; D is uncertain. The V gene's germline CDR1 is SGHTA and CDR2 FQGNSA. The CDR3 extends over 15 amino acids. Trimming cost V 3 bases and J 0 bases, with 9 bases left between them. The CDR3 region is CASSLGGNSNQPQHF. The CDR3 region has the DNA TGTGCCAGCAGCTTGGGAGGGAATAGCAATCAGCCCCAGCATTTT.

This clone was recorded a few times. V is TRBV7-3 and J is TRBJ2-2; D is unclear. Germline-derived CDR1 and CDR2 are SGHTA and FQGTGA. V lost 2 bases and J 3 bases, leaving 10 bases between the germline ends. The CDR3 has 15 residues. CDR3 DNA sequence: TGTGCCAGCAGCTTAGTTTCCGGTCACACCGGGGAGCTGTTTTTT. The encoded protein is CASSLVSGHTGELFF.

This clone has just a few counts. This sequence joins TRBV4-3 and TRBJ2-5; D unresolved. Germline lookup yields CDR1 LGHNA and CDR2 YSLEER. The CDR3 consists of 15 residues. Trimming shortened V by 0 bases and J by 7 bases, and 15 bases separated the two germline ends. The CDR3 loop reads CASSQDLLPRGTQYF. The CDR3 region has the DNA TGCGCCAGCAGCCAAGATTTATTACCCCGAGGGACCCAGTACTTC.